What follows is one T cell receptor beta chain and its context. Losses at the gene ends were 9 bases for V and 2 bases for J; bases not matched to a gene: 3. CDR1 is MNHEY, CDR2 SVGEGT, per germline. This CDR3 contains 14 residues. The entry originates in a study of blood T cells in healthy people across ages. It was with a sample-barcoded 5' primer and a J-beta primer mix that a second PCR of roughly 7 to 12 cycles was run. TCRdb reanalysed the 5' RACE reads using MiXCR and keeps one entry per CDR3 protein. The sample yields roughly 500,000 distinct CDR3 sequences, 27% seen once. The chain combines TRBV6-2 or TRBV6-3 with TRBJ2-5; 13 bases agree with TRBD2. The source material was blood. This receptor was taken from a woman in her sixties or seventies in good health. CDR3 sequence reads: CASWTSGSQETQYF. The CDR3 DNA reads as TGTGCCAGTTGGACTAGCGGGAGTCAAGAGACCCAGTACTTC.